This T cell receptor beta chain was sequenced during a study of vaccination and CD4 T cells after COVID-19. At the level of the study: It was a median about 100 days after diagnosis, with a range of 35 to 161, that post-COVID samples were drawn. Study-wide results and limits: In convalescent patients, a median approximately 86% of post-vaccine SARS-CoV-2-reactive clones appeared only after vaccination. Within the convalescent patients, spike mono-reactivity was found in 304 of 307 vaccine-specific clones.

Treatment: roughly nine-day PBMC culture with coronavirus spike peptide pools or control peptides (ViraFEST assay). Of note for this clonotype: Its antigen is as yet unknown.

The V gene lost 6 bases and the J gene lost 4 bases, with 6 bases spanning the gap. The CDR3 runs 11 residues. CDR1 and CDR2 from the germline V gene are MNHEY and SMNVEV (reference sequence). Sequencing of the DNA from cultured CD4+ T cells was carried out with the Oncomine TCR Beta short-read assay. TCRdb ran MiXCR on the PCR reads and lists one entry per CDR3 protein. Of 15,000 or so distinct CDR3 sequences listed, approximately 55% are singletons. V is TRBV27 and J is TRBJ1-1; unclear D gene. The TCR was taken from a human donor who had recovered from COVID-19. The sequences come from CD4+ T cells from blood, cultured in vitro, collected before SARS-CoV-2 vaccination. CDR3 sequence reads: CASRGFTEAFF. The CDR3, as DNA: TGTGCCAGCAGGGGGTTCACTGAAGCTTTCTTT.